This TCR beta chain stems from a study of siplizumab effects on memory and regulatory T cells (dated by TCRdb to between 2019 and 2020). Turning to the overall study: The study examined how the anti-CD2 antibody siplizumab affects alloreactive T-cell subsets in allogeneic mixed lymphocyte reactions built from human PBMCs.

Looking up the germline V gene yields CDR1 KGHSH and CDR2 LQKENI. Cut back by 4 bases and 1 base, the V and J ends lie 5 bases apart. From the cysteine through the phenylalanine, the CDR3 covers 13 amino acids. Only the CDR3 DNA is retained, 39 bases long and in frame from the first base. Libraries were made using the immunoSEQ multiplex PCR assay. The deep sequencing platform assayed 80,000 to 100,000 TCR templates per sample. Genomic DNA extracted from sorted T cells was used for TCRbeta CDR3 sequencing. In the paper's pipeline: The R programming language was used for clonal analysis of TCRbeta CDR3 data. Alloreactive CD4+ and CD8+ clones were defined by comparing unstimulated samples with post-reaction CFSE-low samples. Regulatory or non-regulatory origin was assigned to alloreactive CD4+ clones by matching of sequences to sorted unstimulated Treg and non-Treg repertoires. This is the immuneACCESS table as TCRdb keeps it, with only in-frame sequences that have V and J called. A part of the clones is gone; compared with another copy, unresolved V genes explain less than half, and the rest is unexplained. The V and J calls and the clone size are those of that table, but D and trimming were determined from the DNA. This sample has approximately 100,000 clones in its table, and approximately 91% of those were observed once. The ten largest clones represent about 2.6% of the sample.

Turning to this clone: Its antigen is still unknown. Per-base quality was not reported, and no clone a single base away is much larger than it.

Results the study describes overall, beyond this receptor: Sequences below about 10^-5 frequency were poorly captured, so only a minor fraction of alloreactive clones could be mapped to unstimulated subsets. Among mappable alloreactive CD4+ clones, an average Treg-derived fraction of approximately 73% was observed with siplizumab, compared with more than 25% in control reactions. Greater diversity appeared to be present in unstimulated naive T cells than in memory T cells, and a substantial contribution to the alloresponse seemed to be made by naive cells. Roughly 75-95% of proliferating CD4+ or CD8+ clones could not be assigned a naive or memory phenotype. No functional confirmation was obtained for the suppressive function of proliferating Tregs from siplizumab cultures. The cumulative frequency of alloreactive sequences that could be traced back to unstimulated CD4+ memory T cells was significantly reduced by siplizumab.

TCRbeta CDR3 sequencing was performed on sorted unstimulated T cells and on proliferating T cells recovered from mixed lymphocyte reactions. Fresh whole blood from ten HLA-typed healthy donors served as the source for isolating PBMCs. The specimen was CD4+ T cells sorted from blood. The receptor chain draws on TRBV18 and TRBJ1-5, with the D gene too uncertain to name. The TCR was taken from a human donor in good health. Some clones in this sample may be carry-over from other donors' samples. The DNA sequence reads TGTGCCAGCTCACAGGGAAGCAATCAGCCCCAGCATTTT. Its protein reads: CASSQGSNQPQHF.